The 12 T cell receptor beta chains below come from one sample, sequenced in a study of blood T cell repertoires in COVID-19. Using immunoSEQ multiplex PCR, the repertoire was profiled, and TCRdb retains in-frame clones only, with some absent. This sample carries 110,000 to 150,000 clones, 85% to 90% of them seen once, and the ten largest clones take around 5%. Sequenced: peripheral blood. The source of these receptors is a human donor in a cohort sampled during active COVID-19.

This clone was observed a few times. In DNA, the CDR3 is TGCGCCAGCAGCCCGGAGGGTAGCTCTGGAAACACCATATATTTT. Translated: CASSPEGSSGNTIYF. The chain is built from TRBV5-1 and TRBJ1-3, with D uncertain. The germline gives CDR1 SGHRS, CDR2 YFSETQ. Trimming shortened V by 4 bases and J by 0 bases, and 11 bases separated the two germline ends. CDR3 size: 15 residues.

The chain joins TRBV2 to TRBJ2-3; the D is unclear. Trimming removed 2 bases at V and 1 base at J, with 7 bases between. This CDR3 region has 14 residues. Germline V gives CDR1 SNHLY, CDR2 FYNNEI. This chain's CDR3 is CASSESEGTDTQYF. CDR3 DNA: TGTGCCAGCAGTGAATCAGAGGGCACAGATACGCAGTATTTT.

V usage is TRBV2 and J usage is TRBJ1-1; no reliable D call. This CDR3 is built from 13 residues. V was trimmed by 7 bases and J by 1 base, leaving 10 bases between them. Germline CDR1 is SNHLY and CDR2 is FYNNEI. Here the CDR3 reads CASTELANTEAFF. CDR3 nucleotide sequence: TGTGCCAGCACAGAACTAGCGAACACTGAAGCTTTCTTT.

The chain links TRBV5-6 to TRBJ2-1; D call uncertain. The CDR3 sequence is 11 residues long. Trimming removed 4 bases at V and 8 bases at J, with 7 bases between. Germline V gene data show CDR1 as SGHDT and CDR2 as YYEEEE. Written as DNA, the CDR3 is TGTGCCAGCAGCATAGCCCATGAGCAGTTCTTC. Its translation: CASSIAHEQFF.

The chain recombines TRBV5-8 with TRBJ2-7; possibly TRBD2 for D (6 bases). The CDR3 is 15 amino acids. V gave up 4 bases and J gave up 3 bases, with 17 bases separating them. CDR1 is SGHTS, CDR2 YDEGEE, per germline. CDR3 in amino acids: CASSPEGGSFYEQYF. In nucleotides, the CDR3 is TGTGCCAGCAGCCCGGAGGGAGGCAGTTTCTACGAGCAGTACTTC. Based on the CDR3 plus reference TRBV5-8 and TRBJ2-7, the full variable domain is EAGVTQSPTHLIKTRGQQATLRCSPISGHTSVYWYQQALGLGLQFLLWYDEGEERNRGNFPPRFSGRQFPNYSSELNVNALELEDSALYLCASSPEGGSFYEQYFGPGTRLTVT.

J is TRBJ1-5 and V is TRBV7-2, with D tentatively TRBD1 (5 bases). Germline V gene lookup returns CDR1 SGHTA and CDR2 FQGNSA. This CDR3 region has 13 residues. V lost 2 bases and J 7 bases, leaving 9 bases between the germline ends. CDR3 sequence: CASSLSGDQPQHF. The CDR3 region has the DNA TGTGCCAGCAGCTTATCGGGGGACCAGCCCCAGCATTTT.

CDR3 region: CAHKRELADNEQFF. CDR3 in DNA: TGTGCCCATAAGCGGGAACTAGCGGACAATGAGCAGTTCTTC. This chain connects TRBV30 to TRBJ2-1; 8 bases match TRBD2. The length of the CDR3 is 14 residues. CDR1 GTSNPN and CDR2 SVGIG come from the germline V gene (reference sequence). J gave up 5 bases and V 8 bases, and 11 bases lay outside the gene matches. The whole variable domain, remainder taken from reference TRBV30 and TRBJ2-1, is SQTIHQWPATLVQPVGSPLSLECTVEGTSNPNLYWYRQAAGRGLQLLFYSVGIGQISSEVPQNLSASRPQDRQFILSSKKLLLSDSGFYLCAHKRELADNEQFFGPGTRLTVL.

The chain joins TRBV7-9 to TRBJ2-2, with 14 bases fitting TRBD2. There are 15 residues in the CDR3. Looked up from germline, CDR1 is SEHNR and CDR2 is FQNEAQ (reference sequence). The trim removed 5 bases at V and 6 bases at J, leaving 2 bases unmatched. CDR3 coding DNA: TGTGCCAGCAGCCCGGGACTAGCGGGAGCCGGGGAGCTGTTTTTT. This codes for CASSPGLAGAGELFF.

This chain joins TRBV28 and TRBJ2-3, with D perhaps TRBD1 (6 bases). V lost 6 bases and J lost 4, with 11 bases in between. Germline loops: CDR1 MDHEN, CDR2 SYDVKM. This CDR3 is built from 13 residues. CDR3 sequence reads: CASRPDRSDTQYF. CDR3 DNA: TGTGCCAGCAGACCCGACAGGTCAGATACGCAGTATTTT.

The CDR3 loop is CASSLLPRNREGEKLFF. DNA of the CDR3: TGTGCCAGCAGTTTATTGCCTAGGAACAGGGAAGGGGAAAAACTGTTTTTT. This sequence joins TRBV28 and TRBJ1-4, with D possibly being TRBD1 (6 bases). V shed 1 base and J shed 8 bases, with 20 bases lying between them. The germline CDR1 and CDR2 sequences are MDHEN and SYDVKM. The CDR3 spans 17 residues. Full variable domain (missing parts from reference TRBV28 and TRBJ1-4): DVKVTQSSRYLVKRTGEKVFLECVQDMDHENMFWYRQDPGLGLRLIYFSYDVKMKEKGDIPEGYSVSREKKERFSLILESASTNQTSMYLCASSLLPRNREGEKLFFGSGTQLSVL.

The chain combines TRBV4-1 with TRBJ2-5, with D perhaps matching TRBD2 (6 bases). V was pared by 0 bases and J by 5 bases, with 16 bases between. CDR1 MGHRA and CDR2 YSYEKL come from the germline V gene. The CDR3 is 16 amino acids. CDR3 sequence reads: CASSQDSARRVETQYF. Here the CDR3 DNA reads TGCGCCAGCAGCCAAGATAGTGCCAGGAGGGTGGAGACCCAGTACTTC.

The chain uses TRBV11-3 and TRBJ2-3, with unresolved D. The length of the CDR3 is 14 residues. Germline V CDR1 and CDR2: SGHNT, YENEEA. The V and J ends lost 2 bases and 6 bases respectively, with 12 bases between them. This CDR3 reads CASSLSAITDTQYF. For the CDR3, the DNA is TGTGCCAGCAGCTTAAGCGCGATCACGGATACGCAGTATTTT.